These 2 T cell receptor beta chains were sequenced from one sample in a study of T cell responses to AZD1222 COVID-19 vaccine. The protocol was immunoSEQ multiplex PCR, while the TCRdb copy is restricted to in-frame clones and leaves out a portion. The sample has tens of thousands of clones, about 83% seen once. Sequencing was performed on peripheral blood, taken on day 0 of AZD1222 vaccination. The receptors were sampled from an adult in good health.

J is TRBJ2-7 and V is TRBV6-1; D ambiguous. Trimming took off 1 base at V and 0 bases at J, with 10 bases between the two ends. CDR1 and CDR2 (germline): MNHNS, SASEGT. CDR3 length: 15 amino acids. In DNA form, the CDR3 reads TGTGCCAGCAGTGAAGATTGGCTAAACTCCTACGAGCAGTACTTC. Protein product: CASSEDWLNSYEQYF.

This chain joins TRBV20-1 and TRBJ1-5; D gene uncertain. V was clipped by 3 bases and J by 3 bases, with 12 bases between them. This CDR3 has 14 residues. The germline V gene has CDR1 DFQATT and CDR2 SNEGSKA (reference sequence). The DNA for the CDR3 is TGCAGTGCTAGTTCGACGGCTTTCAATCAGCCCCAGCATTTT. Translated, it gives CSASSTAFNQPQHF.